The 15 T cell receptor beta chains given below trace back to one sample, sequenced in a study of OX40 agonist ivuxolimab in advanced cancers. This table comes from immunoSEQ multiplex PCR, and its TCRdb copy is limited to in-frame clones, with some not included. The sample includes under 50,000 clones, 80% seen only once; the top ten take 5% to 6.5%. Sequences were derived from CD4+ or CD8+ T cells sorted from blood, sampled in a trial of the OX40 agonist ivuxolimab. The receptors stem from an adult with an advanced solid tumor such as melanoma, head and neck, liver or kidney cancer.

Details on this clone: Germline is not matched at one junction end, which may reflect a read error. The chain couples TRBV7-7 to TRBJ2-1; D is unclear. This CDR3 has 13 amino acids. Germline CDR1 reads SSHAT; CDR2 reads FNYEAQ (reference sequence). The CDR3 loop reads CASSLSAQNEQFF. The DNA of the CDR3 is TGTGCTAGCAGCTTAAGCGCTCAAAATGAGCAGTTCTTC.

V usage is TRBV4-1 and J usage is TRBJ1-2; the D gene is possibly TRBD1 (5 bases). CDR1 is MGHRA and CDR2 is YSYEKL in the germline V gene. V lost 6 bases to trimming and J lost 7 bases, with 9 bases between them. The CDR3 extends over 11 amino acids. The CDR3 DNA sequence: TGCGCCAGCAGAGGGAGGGGTGGCTACACCTTC. Protein sequence: CASRGRGGYTF.

Only a few counts were recorded for this clone. The J gene is TRBJ1-6, the V gene TRBV28, with 7 bases identical to TRBD1. Germline CDR1 and CDR2: MDHEN and SYDVKM. The CDR3 is 16 amino acids. The J segment lost 7 bases and the V segment lost 5 bases, leaving 11 bases of the junction unmatched. In nucleotides, the CDR3 is TGTGCCAGCAGTCCTCAGAGGGGGCTATTAAATTCACCCCTCCACTTT. The encoded protein is CASSPQRGLLNSPLHF.

By its share, this clone is medium-sized. The chain is built from TRBV25-1 and TRBJ1-2; 7 bases map to TRBD1. There are 11 residues in the CDR3. Looked up from germline, CDR1 is MGHDK and CDR2 is SYGVNS. V was pared by 7 bases and J by 4 bases, with 0 bases of the junction left unmatched. CDR3 amino acids: CASTGGYGYTF. Written as DNA, the CDR3 is TGTGCCAGCACAGGGGGCTATGGCTACACCTTC.

The chain links TRBV28 to TRBJ1-4; no firm D call. The V gene lost 1 base and the J gene lost 8 bases, with 5 bases spanning the gap. Germline loops: CDR1 MDHEN, CDR2 SYDVKM. This CDR3 region has 12 residues. CDR3: CASSLLREKLFF. DNA for the CDR3: TGTGCCAGCAGTTTATTGAGGGAAAAACTGTTTTTT.

A note on this clone: Relative to the germline gene, one junction end is altered; a read error may explain this. The chain has TRBV7-7 and TRBJ1-1; 9 nucleotides match TRBD1. Germline CDR1 and CDR2: SSHAT and FNYEAQ (reference sequence). There are 19 residues in the CDR3. The CDR3 nucleotides are TGTGCTAGCAGCTGGAGGGATCGGACAGGGGACTTTTCTCCCACTGAAGCTTTCTTT. Translated, it gives CASSWRDRTGDFSPTEAFF. The whole variable domain, remainder taken from reference TRBV7-7 and TRBJ1-1, is GAGVSQSPRYKVTKRGQDVTLRCDPISSHATLYWYQQALGQGPEFLTYFNYEAQPDKSGLPSDRFSAERPEGSISTLTIQRTEQRDSAMYRCASSWRDRTGDFSPTEAFFGQGTRLTVV.

This chain links TRBV28 with TRBJ1-2, with 7 bases fitting TRBD1. V lost 3 bases, J lost 8 bases, and 15 bases stayed unmatched. The CDR3 is 16 residues long. The V gene's germline CDR1 is MDHEN and CDR2 SYDVKM. CDR3 amino acids: CASSFADRSPRVGYTF. DNA for the CDR3: TGTGCCAGCAGTTTTGCGGACAGGAGCCCCCGGGTGGGCTACACCTTC.

The chain carries TRBV19 and TRBJ2-1; 7 bases line up with TRBD2. The germline gives CDR1 LNHDA, CDR2 SQIVND (reference sequence). V gave up 3 bases and J gave up 7 bases; unmatched junction bases: 15. The CDR3 totals 17 residues. The CDR3 nucleotides are TGTGCCAGTAGTATCCGTCGGGCAGCGGGATGGGGAAATGAGCAGTTCTTC. This translates into CASSIRRAAGWGNEQFF.

This clone qualifies as medium-sized. This chain joins TRBV10-3 and TRBJ1-5, with 9 bases lining up with TRBD1. V lost 9 bases and J lost 4; bases outside the gene matches: 4. Germline V gene sequence: CDR1 ENHRY, CDR2 SYGVKD. The CDR3 loop spans 13 amino acids. CDR3 coding DNA: TGTGCCATTCGGGACAGGGAGAATCAGCCCCAGCATTTT. Amino acid sequence: CAIRDRENQPQHF.

The chain carries TRBV28 and TRBJ2-3; D not certain. Per germline, CDR1 MDHEN and CDR2 SYDVKM. V lost 5 bases and J 1 base, leaving 10 bases between the germline ends. The CDR3 extends over 14 amino acids. The CDR3 DNA follows: TGTGCCAGCAGTGACTTCGGCGGCACAGATACGCAGTATTTT. Translating it yields CASSDFGGTDTQYF.

The V gene is TRBV28, the J gene TRBJ2-7, with D perhaps matching TRBD1 or TRBD2 (5 bases each). The V gene lost 5 bases and the J gene lost 2 bases, with 16 bases spanning the gap. Germline V gene lookup returns CDR1 MDHEN and CDR2 SYDVKM. The CDR3 has 15 residues. The CDR3 sequence is CASSPLAGQAYEQYF. The CDR3 nucleotides read TGTGCCAGCAGTCCCCTAGCCGGACAAGCCTACGAGCAGTACTTC.

The CDR3 sequence is CASSPPGTGNTEAFF. The CDR3 DNA sequence: TGTGCCAGCTCACCACCGGGGACGGGGAACACTGAAGCTTTCTTT. The chain has TRBV18 and TRBJ1-1; a weak D match, TRBD1 (5 bases). The CDR3 is made up of 15 amino acids. The V end was cut by 0 bases, the J end by 1 base, with 9 bases between. Germline CDR1 and CDR2: KGHSH and LQKENI.

The gene calls are TRBV6-6 and TRBJ2-1, with D possibly matching TRBD1 (5 bases). Germline V gene lookup returns CDR1 MNHNY and CDR2 SVGAGI (reference sequence). Trimming stripped 5 bases from V and 7 bases from J, with 9 bases between. This CDR3 is built from 12 residues. As DNA, the CDR3 is TGTGCCAGCAGTACCAAGGGGAATGAGCAGTTCTTC. Translation: CASSTKGNEQFF.

The V call is TRBV18, the J call TRBJ2-1; D unresolved. Germline lookup yields CDR1 KGHSH and CDR2 LQKENI. Trimming left V 5 bases short and J 0 bases short, with 8 bases between. The CDR3 extends over 14 amino acids. This chain's CDR3 is CASSFSRSYNEQFF. In DNA, the CDR3 is TGTGCCAGCTCATTTTCCCGCTCCTACAATGAGCAGTTCTTC.

The chain has TRBV5-6 and TRBJ1-3; D remains ambiguous. The CDR3 extends over 13 amino acids. Looked up from germline, CDR1 is SGHDT and CDR2 is YYEEEE. V lost 2 bases and J lost 7, with 10 bases in between. CDR3 amino acids: CASSFSVGNTIYF. The DNA of the CDR3 is TGTGCCAGCAGCTTCTCGGTGGGTAACACCATATATTTT.